A single sample gave rise to the 9 T cell receptor beta chains below, sequenced in a study of shared clonotypes between healthy human individuals. The assay was immunoSEQ multiplex PCR, and TCRdb's table has in-frame clones only and misses some. In the table there are about 480,000 clones, 75% to 80% of which are singletons. Sequencing was performed on PBMCs. The receptors come from a woman aged 40 to 49 in good health. Some clones in this sample may be carry-over from other donors' samples.

V gene TRBV7-2 combines with J gene TRBJ2-7; TRBD2 is a possible D gene (6 bases). The V end lost 5 bases, the J end lost 1 base, and 21 bases lay between the germline ends. This CDR3 is 17 amino acids long. CDR1 SGHTA and CDR2 FQGNSA come from the germline V gene. Here the CDR3 reads CASSTRGSGPLSYEQYF. The CDR3 nucleotides read TGTGCCAGCAGCACCCGTGGTAGCGGCCCTTTATCCTACGAGCAGTACTTC.

The CDR3 DNA sequence: TGCGCCAGCAGCCACCCCCCGACTTCTGGGACAGGGGCCTATAGCAATCAGCCCCAGCATTTT. This codes for CASSHPPTSGTGAYSNQPQHF. V is TRBV5-1 and J is TRBJ1-5, with 10 positions matching TRBD1. The germline V gene encodes CDR1 SGHRS and CDR2 YFSETQ. CDR3 length: 21 residues. V was clipped by 4 bases and J by 0 bases; unmatched bases: 19.

Turning to this clone: It is likely a read error: a sequence one base away is far more abundant. DNA of the CDR3: TGTGCCTGGAGGAGGCTCCTGTACCAAGAGGCCCAGTACTTC. It encodes CAWRRLLYQEAQYF. This chain connects TRBV30 to TRBJ2-5; D is uncertain. This CDR3 has 14 residues. Germline V gives CDR1 GTSNPN, CDR2 SVGIG (reference sequence).

This chain links TRBV11-2 with TRBJ2-2; 8 bases are a match to TRBD1. Germline V CDR1 and CDR2: SGHAT, FQNNGV. V was clipped by 3 bases and J by 2 bases; unmatched bases: 2. CDR3 length equals 15 residues. The CDR3 DNA reads as TGTGCCAGCAGCTTCAGGGGGCTTAACACCGGGGAGCTGTTTTTT. Protein product: CASSFRGLNTGELFF.

The V gene is TRBV28, the J gene TRBJ2-7, with 7 nucleotides matching TRBD1. The junction had 7 bases not matched to a gene; V was cut back by 5 bases and J by 0 bases. This CDR3 is 15 amino acids long. Germline assignment: CDR1 MDHEN and CDR2 SYDVKM. The CDR3 is CASSPGTAFSYEQYF. CDR3 nucleotides: TGTGCCAGCAGTCCCGGGACAGCCTTCTCCTACGAGCAGTACTTC.

The chain is built from TRBV2 and TRBJ1-5; D perhaps matches TRBD1 (5 bases). Trimming shortened V by 6 bases and J by 4 bases, and 7 bases separated the two germline ends. The CDR3 covers 12 residues. Per germline, CDR1 SNHLY and CDR2 FYNNEI. CDR3 residues: CASRRGNQPQHF. The CDR3 nucleotides read TGTGCCAGCAGGAGGGGAAATCAGCCCCAGCATTTT.

The chain employs TRBV29-1 and TRBJ1-4; the match to TRBD1 covers 9 bases. This CDR3 region has 12 residues. V was clipped by 7 bases and J by 8 bases; unmatched bases: 5. Per the germline V gene, CDR1 is SQVTM and CDR2 is ANQGSEA. CDR3 protein: CSAGTGWEKLFF. The CDR3 DNA sequence: TGCAGCGCAGGGACAGGGTGGGAAAAACTGTTTTTT. The full variable domain, rest sourced from reference TRBV29-1 and TRBJ1-4, is SAVISQKPSRDICQRGTSLTIQCQVDSQVTMMFWYRQQPGQSLTLIATANQGSEATYESGFVIDKFPISRPNLTFSTLTVSNMSPEDSSIYLCSAGTGWEKLFFGSGTQLSVL.

J is TRBJ1-2 and V is TRBV27; no reliable D call. The CDR3 loop spans 13 amino acids. CDR1 MNHEY and CDR2 SMNVEV come from the germline V gene (reference sequence). Trimming removed 5 bases from V and 0 bases from J, with 7 bases in between. CDR3 bases: TGTGCCAGCAGTGTGGAAGCTAACTATGGCTACACCTTC. Its protein is CASSVEANYGYTF.

V and J are TRBV29-1 and TRBJ2-2; D might be TRBD2 (6 bases). The germline V gene encodes CDR1 SQVTM and CDR2 ANQGSEA. V dropped 7 bases and J dropped 5 bases, with 14 bases sitting between them. This CDR3 contains 13 residues. The CDR3 DNA reads TGCAGCGGATCGGGACTTGCAACCGGGGAGCTGTTTTTT. It encodes CSGSGLATGELFF.